This note documents a single T cell receptor (beta chain) sequence. This record belongs to a study of T cell clones after liver transplantation. CD3+CD4+ and CD3+CD8+ cells were FACS-sorted from thawed unstimulated PBMCs. Data came from immunoSEQ multiplex PCR; TCRdb stores just in-frame clones and leaves some out. In the table there are about 33,000 clones, around 94% of which are singletons. Trimming at V came to 4 bases and at J to 6 bases, leaving 3 bases not matched to a gene. The CDR3 is 12 residues long. The germline CDR1 and CDR2 sequences are MGHRA and YSYEKL. The specimen was CD8+ T cells from blood, collected 12 months after liver transplant. The receptor comes from a human patient who received a liver transplant. Part of the T cells may come from the graft donor. The gene calls are TRBV4-1 and TRBJ2-7, with 7 bases matching TRBD1. The CDR3 region is CASSPDRVEQYF. The CDR3 region has the DNA TGCGCCAGCAGCCCAGACAGGGTCGAGCAGTACTTC.